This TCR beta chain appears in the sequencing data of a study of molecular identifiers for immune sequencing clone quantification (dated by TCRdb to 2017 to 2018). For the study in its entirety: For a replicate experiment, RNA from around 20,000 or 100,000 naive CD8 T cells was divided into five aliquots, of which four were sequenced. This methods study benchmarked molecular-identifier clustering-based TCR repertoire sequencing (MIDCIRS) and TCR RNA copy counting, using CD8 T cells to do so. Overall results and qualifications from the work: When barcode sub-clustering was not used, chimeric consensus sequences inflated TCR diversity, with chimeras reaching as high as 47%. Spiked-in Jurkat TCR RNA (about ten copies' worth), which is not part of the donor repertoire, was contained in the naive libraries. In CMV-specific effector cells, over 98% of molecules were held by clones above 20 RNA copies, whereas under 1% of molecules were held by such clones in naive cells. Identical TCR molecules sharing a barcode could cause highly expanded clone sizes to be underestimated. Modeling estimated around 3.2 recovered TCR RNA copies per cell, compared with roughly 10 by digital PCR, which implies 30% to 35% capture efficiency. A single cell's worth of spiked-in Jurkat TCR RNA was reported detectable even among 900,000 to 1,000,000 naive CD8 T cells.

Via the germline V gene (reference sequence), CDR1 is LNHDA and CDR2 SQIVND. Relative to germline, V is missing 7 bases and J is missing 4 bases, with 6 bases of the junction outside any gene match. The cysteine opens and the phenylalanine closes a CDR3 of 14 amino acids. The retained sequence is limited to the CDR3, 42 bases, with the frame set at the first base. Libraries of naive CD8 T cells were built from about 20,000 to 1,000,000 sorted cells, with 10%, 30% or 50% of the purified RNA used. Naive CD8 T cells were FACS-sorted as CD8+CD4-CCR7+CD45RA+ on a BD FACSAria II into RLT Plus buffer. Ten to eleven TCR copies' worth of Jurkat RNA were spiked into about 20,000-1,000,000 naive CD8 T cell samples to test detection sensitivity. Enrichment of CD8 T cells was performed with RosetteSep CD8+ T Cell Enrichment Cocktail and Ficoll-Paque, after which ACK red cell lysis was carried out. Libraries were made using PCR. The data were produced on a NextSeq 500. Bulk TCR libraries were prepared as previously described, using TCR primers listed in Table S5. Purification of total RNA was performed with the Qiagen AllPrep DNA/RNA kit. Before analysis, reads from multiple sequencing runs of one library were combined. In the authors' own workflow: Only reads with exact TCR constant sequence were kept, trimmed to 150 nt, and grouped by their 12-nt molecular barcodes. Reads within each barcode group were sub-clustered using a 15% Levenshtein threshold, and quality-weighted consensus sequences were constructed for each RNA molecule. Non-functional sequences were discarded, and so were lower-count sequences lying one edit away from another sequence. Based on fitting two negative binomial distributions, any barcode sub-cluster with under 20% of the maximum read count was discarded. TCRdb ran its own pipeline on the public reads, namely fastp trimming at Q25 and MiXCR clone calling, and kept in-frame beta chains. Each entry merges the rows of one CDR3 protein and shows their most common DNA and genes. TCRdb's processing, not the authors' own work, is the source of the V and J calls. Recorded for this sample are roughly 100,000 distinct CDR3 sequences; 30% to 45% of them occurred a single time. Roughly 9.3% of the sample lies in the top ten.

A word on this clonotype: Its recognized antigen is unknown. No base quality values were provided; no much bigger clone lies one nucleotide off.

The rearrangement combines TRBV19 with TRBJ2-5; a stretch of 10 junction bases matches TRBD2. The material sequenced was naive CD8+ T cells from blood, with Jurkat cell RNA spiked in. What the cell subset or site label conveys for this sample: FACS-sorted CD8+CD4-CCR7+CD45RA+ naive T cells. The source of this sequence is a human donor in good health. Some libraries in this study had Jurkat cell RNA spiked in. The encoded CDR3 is CASTPAGGPETQYF. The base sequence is TGTGCCAGTACCCCAGCGGGAGGGCCAGAGACCCAGTACTTC.